Described below is a single T cell receptor (beta chain) sequence and its context. Its antigen is undetermined. The length of the CDR3 is 14 residues. Germline CDR1 reads ENHRY; CDR2 reads SYGVKD. V was shortened by 4 bases and J by 3 bases, with 12 bases between the two germline ends. Measured with immunoSEQ multiplex PCR; TCRdb has only the in-frame clones, and not every one. The table includes 50,000 to 65,000 clones, roughly 94% detected once. Cryopreserved PBMCs were CD4-enriched, then split into naive and memory cells. This entry is derived from a study of CD4 T cells in relation to SARS-CoV-2 and coronaviruses. Background on the study: Convalescent patients were fewer than ten males and 4 females; two were Hispanic. Notes on the study in general: Roughly three fifths of donors had memory CD4+ clonotypes crossrecognizing SARS-CoV-2 and common cold coronavirus spike. No crossreactivity against non-spike viral proteins was tested here.

The chain uses TRBV10-3 and TRBJ1-2; D call uncertain. The sequence came from an adult with COVID-19. The specimen sequenced was naive CD4+ T cells from PBMCs. Subset described: naive CD4+ T cells isolated by negative enrichment. The CDR3 region is CAISGSGLDYGYTF. In DNA, the CDR3 is TGTGCCATCAGTGGTTCCGGGCTCGACTATGGCTACACCTTC.